These 7 T cell receptor beta chains were sequenced from one sample in a study of blood T cell repertoires in COVID-19. Sequenced by immunoSEQ multiplex PCR; TCRdb stores in-frame clones only, minus some. The profile covers almost 65,000 clones, with around 90% appearing a single time and 10% taken by the ten largest. Input material: PBMCs or T cells enriched from blood (not recorded which). The receptors originated from a woman in her forties who had recovered from COVID-19.

The V call is TRBV14, the J call TRBJ1-4; tentatively, D is TRBD1 (5 bases). The CDR3 is made up of 16 amino acids. The V end was cut by 3 bases, the J end by 2 bases, with 13 bases between. Germline CDR1 is SGHDN and CDR2 is FVKESK. The CDR3 bases are TGTGCCAGCAGCCAGGCGAAAGGGGTGACTAATGAAAAACTGTTTTTT. This sequence encodes CASSQAKGVTNEKLFF.

This sequence joins TRBV6-5 and TRBJ2-7, with 7 positions matching TRBD1. This CDR3 region has 12 residues. Germline trimming cut 6 bases from V and 4 bases from J; bases unmatched to any gene: 3. Germline V lookup: CDR1 MNHEY, CDR2 SVGAGI. The CDR3 DNA reads as TGTGCCAGCAGGACAGGGCTTTACGAGCAGTACTTC. Translating gives CASRTGLYEQYF.

This clone has a single count. The chain carries TRBV6-5 and TRBJ2-1; 10 bases agree with TRBD1. Germline V gene data show CDR1 as MNHEY and CDR2 as SVGAGI. The CDR3 totals 13 residues. V lost 7 bases and J lost 13; bases outside the gene matches: 10. The CDR3 loop reads CASMGTGAPVQFF. CDR3 sequence (DNA): TGTGCCAGCATGGGGACAGGGGCACCGGTTCAGTTCTTC.

The chain is built from TRBV5-1 and TRBJ2-5; 9 bases agree with TRBD2. The germline CDR1 and CDR2 sequences are SGHRS and YFSETQ. After removal of 0 bases from V and 5 bases from J, the junction contained 8 bases not matched to a gene. The CDR3 is 16 amino acids. CDR3 sequence: CASSLAAGGTDETQYF. Here the CDR3 DNA reads TGCGCCAGCAGCTTGGCAGCGGGGGGTACCGACGAGACCCAGTACTTC.

About this clone itself: One end of the junction fails to match germline, which may point to a read error. The genes are TRBV3-1 (or the pseudogene TRBV3-2) and TRBJ1-6; no reliable D call. Looked up from germline, CDR1 is LGHDT and CDR2 is YNNKEL (reference sequence). The CDR3 consists of 18 residues. The CDR3 loop reads CASSHSSRRQMGNSPLHF. The CDR3 coding sequence is TGTGCCAGCAGCCATTCGTCCAGGAGGCAAATGGGGAATTCGCCCCTCCACTTT.

The CDR3 DNA reads TGTGCCAGTAGTATGGGGAGGGGGTTGACTGAAGCTTTCTTT. Protein sequence: CASSMGRGLTEAFF. The chain is built from TRBV19 and TRBJ1-1; TRBD1 might be the D (6 bases). Trimming stripped 3 bases from V and 5 bases from J, with 13 bases between. CDR3 size: 14 residues. CDR1 is LNHDA, CDR2 SQIVND, per germline (reference sequence).

The gene calls are TRBV11-3 and TRBJ2-6; tentatively, D is TRBD1 (7 bases). The CDR3 runs to 19 residues. Between the trimmed V and J ends, which lost 3 bases and 0 bases, there was a span of 18 bases. Germline CDR1 and CDR2: SGHNT and YENEEA. The CDR3: CASSFPKAGGFSGANVLTF. CDR3 nucleotides: TGTGCCAGCAGCTTCCCCAAGGCAGGGGGGTTCTCTGGGGCCAACGTCCTGACTTTC. Drawing the rest from reference TRBV11-3 and TRBJ2-6, the complete variable domain is EAGVVQSPRYKIIEKKQPVAFWCNPISGHNTLYWYLQNLGQGPELLIRYENEEAVDDSQLPKDRFSAERLKGVDSTLKIQPAELGDSAVYLCASSFPKAGGFSGANVLTFGAGSRLTVL.